Listed here are 20 T cell receptor beta chains from one sample, sequenced in a study of cytomegalovirus exposure and HLA in healthy donors. Both 60 Vbeta primers and 13 Jbeta primers went into the PCR. The method was immunoSEQ multiplex PCR; TCRdb's version includes in-frame clones alone and lacks a portion of them. In the table there are more than 150,000 clones, over 80% of which are singletons. Sequencing used PBMCs. The receptors were sampled from a man in his forties in good health and CMV-seropositive.

The chain carries TRBV4-2 and TRBJ2-1; 8 bases are shared with TRBD2. V lost 2 bases, J lost 3 bases, and 9 bases stayed unmatched. The germline CDR1 and CDR2 sequences are LGHNA and YNFKEQ. The CDR3 sequence is 17 residues long. CDR3 loop: CASSQRPAGANYNEQFF. In DNA form, the CDR3 reads TGTGCCAGCAGCCAACGTCCAGCGGGGGCCAACTACAATGAGCAGTTCTTC.

The V and J genes are TRBV30 and TRBJ2-7; TRBD1 is a possible D gene (5 bases). Germline values: CDR1 GTSNPN, CDR2 SVGIG (reference sequence). CDR3 length equals 12 residues. V lost 2 bases and J lost 4, with 9 bases in between. The CDR3 bases are TGTGCCTGGAGTCCCCCAGGGTACGAGCAGTACTTC. Translated, it gives CAWSPPGYEQYF.

The chain carries TRBV6-4 and TRBJ2-2; 8 bases align to TRBD2. This CDR3 has 13 residues. With 6 bases clipped from V and 4 bases from J, the junction kept 1 base outside the gene matches. CDR1 is MRHNA and CDR2 is SNTAGT in the germline V gene. The CDR3 bases are TGTGCCAGCAGCGGGGGGGCCACCGGGGAGCTGTTTTTT. Protein product: CASSGGATGELFF.

V gene TRBV5-4 combines with J gene TRBJ2-2; D is perhaps TRBD1 (5 bases). The germline gives CDR1 SGHNT, CDR2 YYREEE (reference sequence). The V end was cut by 9 bases, the J end by 3 bases, with 15 bases between. The CDR3 consists of 14 residues. CDR3 nucleotide sequence: TGTGCCATCAGTAGGGGTCTTGACACCGGGGAGCTGTTTTTT. Translated: CAISRGLDTGELFF.

This rearrangement joins TRBV2 to TRBJ2-3; 12 nucleotides agree with TRBD2. Germline V gene sequence: CDR1 SNHLY, CDR2 FYNNEI. The CDR3 has 13 residues. Unmatched junction bases numbered 4, after V lost 6 bases and J lost 9 bases. The CDR3 spells CASRPSGGGTQYF. CDR3 nucleotide sequence: TGTGCCAGCAGACCTAGCGGGGGGGGGACGCAGTATTTT.

The rearrangement joins TRBV21-1 to TRBJ2-7; the D call in the table, TRBD2, was not verified against the DNA. TRBV21-1 is listed as a pseudogene. CDR3 length equals 16 residues. CDR3 amino acids: CASRLDRRRPPSEQYF. CDR3 nucleotide sequence: TGTGCCAGCAGACTAGATAGGCGGAGGCCTCCCTCCGAGCAGTACTTC.

This clone was counted between two and nine times. The rearrangement uses TRBV28 and TRBJ1-1, with a tentative D call TRBD1 (6 bases). Germline V gene data show CDR1 as MDHEN and CDR2 as SYDVKM. Trimming stripped 4 bases from V and 0 bases from J, with 15 bases between. This CDR3 region has 16 residues. CDR3 sequence: CASSSLQGLVNTEAFF. CDR3 sequence (DNA): TGTGCCAGCAGTTCCCTGCAGGGGTTGGTGAACACTGAAGCTTTCTTT.

This chain connects TRBV7-3 to TRBJ2-1; 9 bases line up with TRBD2. Germline CDR1 reads SGHTA; CDR2 reads FQGTGA. Losses at the gene ends were 2 bases for V and 4 bases for J; bases not matched to a gene: 3. The CDR3 spans 15 residues. This chain's CDR3 is CASSLLAGDYNEQFF. The CDR3 region has the DNA TGTGCCAGCAGCTTATTAGCGGGGGATTACAATGAGCAGTTCTTC.

The rearrangement uses TRBV19 and TRBJ2-7; 8 bases match TRBD1. The trim removed 11 bases at V and 4 bases at J, leaving 13 bases unmatched. Per the germline V gene, CDR1 is LNHDA and CDR2 is SQIVND (reference sequence). The length of the CDR3 is 14 residues. CDR3 protein: CASAAAGGAYEQYF. The CDR3 DNA follows: TGTGCCTCGGCCGCGGCAGGGGGCGCTTACGAGCAGTACTTC.

This chain uses TRBV4-1 with TRBJ2-7; TRBD2 is a possible D gene (7 bases). Per the germline V gene, CDR1 is MGHRA and CDR2 is YSYEKL. The V gene lost 6 bases and the J gene lost 6 bases, with 15 bases spanning the gap. CDR3 length equals 13 residues. CDR3 coding DNA: TGCGCCAGCAGGGGGGGGGCTGCGACCGAGCAGTACTTC. Protein sequence: CASRGGAATEQYF.

The chain links TRBV15 to TRBJ2-5; 9 bases align to TRBD1. The assigned J gene may be wrong: the sequence end matches TRBJ2-7 better. The CDR3 is 14 residues long. Germline V gene lookup returns CDR1 LNHNV and CDR2 YYDKDF (reference sequence). As DNA, the CDR3 is TGTGCCACCAGCAGAGAGGGACAGGGTTACGAGCAGTACTTC. This gives the protein CATSREGQGYEQYF.

J is TRBJ2-7 and V is TRBV7-2, with a possible D match to TRBD2 (6 bases). V gave up 1 base and J gave up 5 bases, with 18 bases separating them. The germline V gene encodes CDR1 SGHTA and CDR2 FQGNSA. The CDR3 runs to 16 residues. The CDR3 region is CASSLDWGGTLDEQYF. The CDR3 coding sequence is TGTGCCAGCAGCTTAGATTGGGGCGGGACGCTCGACGAGCAGTACTTC.

This clone was seen more than once but under ten times. The chain's CDR3 is CAEQGGGKGYTF. CDR3 bases: TGTGCCGAACAGGGGGGCGGAAAGGGCTACACCTTC. The V call is TRBV2, the J call TRBJ1-2; 8 bases line up with TRBD1. The CDR3 has 12 residues. With 11 bases clipped from V and 8 bases from J, the junction kept 10 bases outside the gene matches. In germline, CDR1 is SNHLY, CDR2 FYNNEI.

This chain connects TRBV7-9 to TRBJ2-5; 8 bases map to TRBD1. The germline V gene has CDR1 SEHNR and CDR2 FQNEAQ (reference sequence). This CDR3 spans 16 amino acids. V shed 6 bases, J shed 4 bases, and the junction held 13 bases outside the gene matches. CDR3 bases: TGTGCCAGCAGTTCTTTTCCGGGACAGGTACCAGAGACCCAGTACTTC. This gives the protein CASSSFPGQVPETQYF.

V gene TRBV30 combines with J gene TRBJ2-7, with 8 bases aligning to TRBD1. The CDR3 is made up of 15 amino acids. The V gene end was trimmed by 1 base and the J gene end by 2 bases; junction bases not matched to a gene: 7. Germline V CDR1 and CDR2: GTSNPN, SVGIG (reference sequence). The CDR3 DNA sequence: TGTGCCTGGAGTGCGTTGGGACAGGTAGCCTACGAGCAGTACTTC. Amino acids: CAWSALGQVAYEQYF.

The gene calls are TRBV5-1 and TRBJ1-4, with D possibly matching TRBD1 (5 bases). This CDR3 region has 15 residues. Per the germline V gene, CDR1 is SGHRS and CDR2 is YFSETQ. The V gene lost 4 bases and the J gene lost 3 bases, with 13 bases spanning the gap. CDR3 nucleotide sequence: TGCGCCAGCAGCCAAGAAGGGGTACCTAATGAAAAACTGTTTTTT. As protein: CASSQEGVPNEKLFF.

This chain connects TRBV4-1 to TRBJ1-2; no reliable D call. The germline V and J ends were trimmed by 1 base and 8 bases, with 11 bases remaining between them. Per germline, CDR1 MGHRA and CDR2 YSYEKL. This CDR3 spans 13 amino acids. DNA of the CDR3: TGCGCCAGCAGCCAAGTGGCAGGTGAAGGCTACACCTTC. This encodes CASSQVAGEGYTF.

The chain combines TRBV4-1 with TRBJ2-7, with D possibly TRBD2 on 5 matching bases. V was clipped by 4 bases and J by 2 bases, with 18 bases between them. The CDR3 has 16 amino acids. CDR1 MGHRA and CDR2 YSYEKL come from the germline V gene. CDR3 residues: CASSLSLGNGPYEQYF. CDR3 DNA: TGCGCCAGCAGCCTATCACTAGGAAACGGACCCTACGAGCAGTACTTC.

The chain has TRBV7-6 and TRBJ2-1; TRBD1 matches 7 bases. J was trimmed by 4 bases and V by 5 bases; bases with no gene match: 8. The CDR3 covers 15 residues. From germline, CDR1 is SGHVS and CDR2 FNYEAQ. The CDR3 reads CASSPWDSVYNEQFF. The CDR3 nucleotides are TGTGCCAGCAGCCCCTGGGACAGTGTTTACAATGAGCAGTTCTTC. Full variable domain (remainder filled in from reference TRBV7-6 and TRBJ2-1): GAGVSQSPRYKVTKRGQDVALRCDPISGHVSLYWYRQALGQGPEFLTYFNYEAQQDKSGLPNDRFSAERPEGSISTLTIQRTEQRDSAMYRCASSPWDSVYNEQFFGPGTRLTVL.

The CDR3 bases are TGTGCCAGCAGTGTGTATAGCAATCAGCCCCAGCATTTT. It yields the protein CASSVYSNQPQHF. V and J are TRBV2 and TRBJ1-5; D gene unclear. Germline CDR1 reads SNHLY; CDR2 reads FYNNEI. V gave up 4 bases and J gave up 0 bases, with 4 bases separating them. The CDR3 has 13 amino acids.